This T cell receptor (beta chain) was sequenced in a study of T cells in Graves' hyperthyroidism and ophthalmopathy. Details on this clonotype: The antigen remains undetermined.

The V segment lost 2 bases and the J segment 9 bases; nucleotides outside the gene matches: 4. Germline V gene sequence: CDR1 SGHTA, CDR2 FQGTGA. The CDR3 runs 14 residues. Study-level findings and limits: Most thyroid clonotypes expanded above 0.001 were also detected in blood. Classification by a 13 V-J model distinguished ophthalmopathy from stable hyperthyroidism.

Those with hyperthyroidism were 18 to 65 years old, newly diagnosed, and ill for under 2 months. TCR beta CDR3 sequences were amplified from RNA transcripts. The study used the HTBI primer set for a first-round RT-PCR of the TCR CDR3. TCRdb itself ran the multiplex PCR reads through MiXCR, one entry per CDR3 protein. Of about 540,000 distinct CDR3 sequences in the sample, just over 45% were seen once. The receptor comes from a woman aged 18-29 years with Graves' hyperthyroidism. The sequencing sample was made of peripheral blood or thyroid tissue (not recorded which). The chain carries TRBV7-3 and TRBJ1-6; 7 bases match TRBD1. The chain's CDR3 is CASSLQGGSSPLHF. The DNA of the CDR3 is TGTGCCAGCAGCTTACAGGGGGGCAGTTCACCCCTCCACTTT. Supplemented by reference TRBV7-3 and TRBJ1-6, the full variable domain reads GAGVSQTPSNKVTEKGKYVELRCDPISGHTALYWYRQSLGQGPEFLIYFQGTGAADDSGLPNDRFFAVRPEGSVSTLKIQRTERGDSAVYLCASSLQGGSSPLHFGNGTRLTVT.